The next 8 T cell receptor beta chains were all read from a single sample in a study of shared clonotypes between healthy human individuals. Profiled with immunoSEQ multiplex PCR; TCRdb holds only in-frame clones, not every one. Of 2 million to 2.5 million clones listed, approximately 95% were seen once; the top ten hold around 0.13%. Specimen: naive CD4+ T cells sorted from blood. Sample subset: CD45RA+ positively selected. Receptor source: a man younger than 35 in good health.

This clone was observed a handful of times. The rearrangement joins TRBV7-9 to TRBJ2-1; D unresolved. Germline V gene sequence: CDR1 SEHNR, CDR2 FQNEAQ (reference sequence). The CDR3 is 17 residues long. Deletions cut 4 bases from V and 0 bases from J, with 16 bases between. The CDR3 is CASSSAWGSGSYNEQFF. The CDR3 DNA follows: TGTGCCAGCAGCTCCGCTTGGGGATCGGGCTCCTACAATGAGCAGTTCTTC.

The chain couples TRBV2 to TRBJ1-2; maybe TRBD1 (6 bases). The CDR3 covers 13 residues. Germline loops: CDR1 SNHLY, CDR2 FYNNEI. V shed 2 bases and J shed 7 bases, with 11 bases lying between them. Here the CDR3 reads CASSESGQPGYTF. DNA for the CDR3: TGTGCCAGCAGTGAATCTGGACAGCCTGGCTACACCTTC.

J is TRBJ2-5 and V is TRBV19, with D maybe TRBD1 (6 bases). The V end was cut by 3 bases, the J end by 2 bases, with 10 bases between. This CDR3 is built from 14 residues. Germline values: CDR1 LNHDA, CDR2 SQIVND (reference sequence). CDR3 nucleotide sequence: TGTGCCAGTAGTATTATGGGACAACAAGAGACCCAGTACTTC. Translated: CASSIMGQQETQYF.

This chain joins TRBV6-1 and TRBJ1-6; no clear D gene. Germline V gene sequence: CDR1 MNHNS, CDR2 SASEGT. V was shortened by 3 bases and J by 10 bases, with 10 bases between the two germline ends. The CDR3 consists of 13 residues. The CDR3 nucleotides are TGTGCCAGCAGTGATCTTGTGATATCACCCCTCCACTTT. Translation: CASSDLVISPLHF.

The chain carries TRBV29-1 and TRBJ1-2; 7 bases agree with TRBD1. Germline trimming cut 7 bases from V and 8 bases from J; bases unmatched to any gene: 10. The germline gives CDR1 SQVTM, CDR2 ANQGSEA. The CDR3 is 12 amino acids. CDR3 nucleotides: TGCAGCGCATTACAGGGGATATACGGCTACACCTTC. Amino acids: CSALQGIYGYTF.

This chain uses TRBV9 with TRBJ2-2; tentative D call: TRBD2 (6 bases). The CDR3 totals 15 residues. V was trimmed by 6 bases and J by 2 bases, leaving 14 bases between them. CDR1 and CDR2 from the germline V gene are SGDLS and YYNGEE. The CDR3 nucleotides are TGTGCCAGCAACCCTACCGGGACTAACACCGGGGAGCTGTTTTTT. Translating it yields CASNPTGTNTGELFF.

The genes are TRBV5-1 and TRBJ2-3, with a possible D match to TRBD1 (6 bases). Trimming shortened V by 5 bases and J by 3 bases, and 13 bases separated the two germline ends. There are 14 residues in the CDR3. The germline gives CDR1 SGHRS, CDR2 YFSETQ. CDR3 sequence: CASRQGIGTDTQYF. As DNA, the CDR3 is TGCGCCAGCAGACAGGGTATCGGTACAGATACGCAGTATTTT.

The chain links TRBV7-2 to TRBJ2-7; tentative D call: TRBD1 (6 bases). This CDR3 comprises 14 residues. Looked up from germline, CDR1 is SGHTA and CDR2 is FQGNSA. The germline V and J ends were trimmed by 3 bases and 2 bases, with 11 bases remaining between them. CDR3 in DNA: TGTGCCAGCAGCTTCCTGGGACAAACCTACGAGCAGTACTTC. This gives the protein CASSFLGQTYEQYF.